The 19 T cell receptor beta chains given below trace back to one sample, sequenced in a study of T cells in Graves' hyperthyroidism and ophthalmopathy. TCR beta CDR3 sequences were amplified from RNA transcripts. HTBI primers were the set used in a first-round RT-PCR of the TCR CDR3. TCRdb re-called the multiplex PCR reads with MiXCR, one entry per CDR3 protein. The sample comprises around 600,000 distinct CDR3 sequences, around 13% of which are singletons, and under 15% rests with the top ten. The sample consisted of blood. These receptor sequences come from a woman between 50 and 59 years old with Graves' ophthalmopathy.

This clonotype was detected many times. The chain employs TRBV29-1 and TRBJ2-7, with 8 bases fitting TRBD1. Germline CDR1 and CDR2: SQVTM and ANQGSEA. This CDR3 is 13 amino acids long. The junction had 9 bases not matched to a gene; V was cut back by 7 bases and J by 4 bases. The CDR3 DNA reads TGCAGCGCCACGACAGGGGAGCGTTACGAGCAGTACTTC. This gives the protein CSATTGERYEQYF.

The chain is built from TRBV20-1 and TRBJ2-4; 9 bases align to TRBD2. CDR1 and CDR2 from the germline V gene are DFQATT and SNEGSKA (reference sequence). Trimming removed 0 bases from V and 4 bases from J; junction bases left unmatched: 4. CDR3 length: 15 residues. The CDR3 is CSARDSLAGKNIQYF. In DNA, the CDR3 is TGCAGTGCTAGAGATTCCCTAGCGGGAAAAAACATTCAGTACTTC.

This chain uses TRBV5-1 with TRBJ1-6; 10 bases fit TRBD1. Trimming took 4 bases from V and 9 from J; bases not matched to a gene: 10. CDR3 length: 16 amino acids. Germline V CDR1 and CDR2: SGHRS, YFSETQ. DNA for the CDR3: TGCGCCAGCAGCCCAGCGGGACAGGGGTTGCGTTCACCCCTCCACTTT. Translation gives CASSPAGQGLRSPLHF.

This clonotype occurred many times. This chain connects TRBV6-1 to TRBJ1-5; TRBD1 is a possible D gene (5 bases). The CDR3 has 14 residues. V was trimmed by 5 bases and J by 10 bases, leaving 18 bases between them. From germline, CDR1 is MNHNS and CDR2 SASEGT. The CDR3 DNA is TGTGCCAGCAGTCTACAGGAGCGACTCTCTCCCCAGCATTTT. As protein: CASSLQERLSPQHF.

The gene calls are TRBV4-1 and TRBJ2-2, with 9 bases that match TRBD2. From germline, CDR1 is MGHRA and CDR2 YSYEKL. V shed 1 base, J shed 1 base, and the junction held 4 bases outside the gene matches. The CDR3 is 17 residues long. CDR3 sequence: CASSQGLAGKNTGELFF. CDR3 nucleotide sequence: TGCGCCAGCAGCCAAGGTCTAGCGGGGAAGAACACCGGGGAGCTGTTTTTT.

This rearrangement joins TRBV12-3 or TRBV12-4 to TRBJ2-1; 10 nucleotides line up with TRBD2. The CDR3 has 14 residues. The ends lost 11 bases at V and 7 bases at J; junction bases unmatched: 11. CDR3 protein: CAAGSSGRSNEQFF. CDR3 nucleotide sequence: TGTGCCGCAGGTAGTAGCGGGAGGTCAAATGAGCAGTTCTTC.

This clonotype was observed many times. In nucleotides, the CDR3 is TGTGCCAGCAGCTTAGCGGGGACTAGCGGGACAGATACGCAGTATTTT. Translation gives CASSLAGTSGTDTQYF. The gene calls are TRBV7-2 and TRBJ2-3; 12 nucleotides line up with TRBD2. CDR1 is SGHTA and CDR2 is FQGNSA in the germline V gene. The CDR3 spans 16 residues. Unmatched junction bases numbered 1, after V lost 0 bases and J lost 3 bases. Variable domain in full (rest from reference TRBV7-2 and TRBJ2-3): GAGVSQSPSNKVTEKGKDVELRCDPISGHTALYWYRQSLGQGLEFLIYFQGNSAPDKSGLPSDRFSAERTGGSVSTLTIQRTQQEDSAVYLCASSLAGTSGTDTQYFGPGTRLTVL.

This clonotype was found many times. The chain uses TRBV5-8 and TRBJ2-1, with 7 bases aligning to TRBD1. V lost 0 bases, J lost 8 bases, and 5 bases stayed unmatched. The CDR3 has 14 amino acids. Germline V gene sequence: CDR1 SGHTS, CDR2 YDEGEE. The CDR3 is CASSLVEGAYEQFF. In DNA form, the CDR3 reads TGTGCCAGCAGCTTGGTCGAGGGGGCGTATGAGCAGTTCTTC. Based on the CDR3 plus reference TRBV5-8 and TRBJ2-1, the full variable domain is EAGVTQSPTHLIKTRGQQATLRCSPISGHTSVYWYQQALGLGLQFLLWYDEGEERNRGNFPPRFSGRQFPNYSSELNVNALELEDSALYLCASSLVEGAYEQFFGPGTRLTVL.

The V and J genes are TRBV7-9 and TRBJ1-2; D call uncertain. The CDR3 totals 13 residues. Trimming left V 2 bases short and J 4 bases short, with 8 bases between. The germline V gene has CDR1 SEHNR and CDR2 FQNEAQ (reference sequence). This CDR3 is CASSLSELYGYTF. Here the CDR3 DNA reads TGTGCCAGCAGCTTATCGGAGCTCTATGGCTACACCTTC.

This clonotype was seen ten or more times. CDR3 coding DNA: TGTGCCAGCAGACGAGACAGGAGAGCTTTCTTT. It specifies CASRRDRRAFF. The chain is built from TRBV27 and TRBJ1-1; possible D gene TRBD1, 6 bases. V lost 6 bases and J lost 10, with 12 bases in between. Germline V gene data show CDR1 as MNHEY and CDR2 as SMNVEV (reference sequence). CDR3 length: 11 amino acids.

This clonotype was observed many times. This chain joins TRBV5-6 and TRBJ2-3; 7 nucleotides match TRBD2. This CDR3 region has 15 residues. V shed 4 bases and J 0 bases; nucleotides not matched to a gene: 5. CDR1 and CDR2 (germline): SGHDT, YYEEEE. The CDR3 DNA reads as TGTGCCAGCAGCCTAGGGACTACTAGCACAGATACGCAGTATTTT. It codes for CASSLGTTSTDTQYF.

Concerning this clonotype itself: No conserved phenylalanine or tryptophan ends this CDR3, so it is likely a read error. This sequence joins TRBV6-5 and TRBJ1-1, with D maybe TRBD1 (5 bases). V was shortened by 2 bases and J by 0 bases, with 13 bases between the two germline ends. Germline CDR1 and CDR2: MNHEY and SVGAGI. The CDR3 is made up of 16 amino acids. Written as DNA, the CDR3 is TGTGCCAGCAGTTACGAGGTCGGGGGACTGAACACTGAAGCTTTCCTT. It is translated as CASSYEVGGLNTEAFL.

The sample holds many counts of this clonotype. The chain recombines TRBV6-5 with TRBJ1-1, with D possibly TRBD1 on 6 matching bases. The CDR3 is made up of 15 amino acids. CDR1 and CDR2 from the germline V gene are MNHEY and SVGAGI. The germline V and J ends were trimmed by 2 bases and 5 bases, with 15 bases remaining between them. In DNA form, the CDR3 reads TGTGCCAGCAGTTACATTTCGGGGGCAGAGACTGAAGCTTTCTTT. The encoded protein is CASSYISGAETEAFF.

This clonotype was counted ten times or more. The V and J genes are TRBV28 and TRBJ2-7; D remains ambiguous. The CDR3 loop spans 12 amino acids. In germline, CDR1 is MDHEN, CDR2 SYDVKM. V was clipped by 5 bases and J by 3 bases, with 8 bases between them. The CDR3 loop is CASSDLVYEQYF. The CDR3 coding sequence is TGTGCCAGCAGTGACCTAGTCTACGAGCAGTACTTC. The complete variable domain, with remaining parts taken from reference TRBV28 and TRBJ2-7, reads DVKVTQSSRYLVKRTGEKVFLECVQDMDHENMFWYRQDPGLGLRLIYFSYDVKMKEKGDIPEGYSVSREKKERFSLILESASTNQTSMYLCASSDLVYEQYFGPGTRLTVT.

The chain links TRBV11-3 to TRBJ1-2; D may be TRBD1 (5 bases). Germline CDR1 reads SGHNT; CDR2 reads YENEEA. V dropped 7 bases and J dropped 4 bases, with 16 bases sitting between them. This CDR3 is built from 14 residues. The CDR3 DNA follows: TGTGCCAGCAACTTTTCTGCGGGACTCTATGGCTACACCTTC. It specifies CASNFSAGLYGYTF.

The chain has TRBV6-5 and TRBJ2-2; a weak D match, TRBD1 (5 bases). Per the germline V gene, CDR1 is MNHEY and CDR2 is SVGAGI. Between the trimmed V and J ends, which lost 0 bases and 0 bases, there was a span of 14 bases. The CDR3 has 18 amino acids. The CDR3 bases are TGTGCCAGCAGTTACTCGGGTCAGGGTGGCGCGAACACCGGGGAGCTGTTTTTT. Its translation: CASSYSGQGGANTGELFF.

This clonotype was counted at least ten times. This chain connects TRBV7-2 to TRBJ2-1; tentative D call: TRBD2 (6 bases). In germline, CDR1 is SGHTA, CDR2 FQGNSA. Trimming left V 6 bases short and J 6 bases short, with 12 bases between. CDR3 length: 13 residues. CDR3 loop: CASSLPSVNEQFF. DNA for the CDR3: TGTGCCAGCAGTCTTCCTAGCGTCAATGAGCAGTTCTTC.

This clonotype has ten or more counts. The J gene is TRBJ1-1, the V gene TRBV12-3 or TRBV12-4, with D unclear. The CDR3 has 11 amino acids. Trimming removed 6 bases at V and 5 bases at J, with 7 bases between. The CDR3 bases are TGTGCCAGCAGGATTGAGACTGAAGCTTTCTTT. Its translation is CASRIETEAFF.

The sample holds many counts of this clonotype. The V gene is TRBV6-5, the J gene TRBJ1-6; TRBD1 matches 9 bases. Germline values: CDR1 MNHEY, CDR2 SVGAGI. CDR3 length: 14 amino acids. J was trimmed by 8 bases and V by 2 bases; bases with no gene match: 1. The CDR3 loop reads CASSYGQGYSPLHF. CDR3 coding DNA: TGTGCCAGCAGTTACGGACAGGGGTATTCACCCCTCCACTTT.